This TCR beta chain was sequenced for a study of blood T cell repertoires in COVID-19. Study in general: Material from acute and convalescent COVID-19 was sourced from the United States, Italy and Spain.

From germline, CDR1 is GTSNPN and CDR2 SVGIG (reference sequence). CDR3 size: 13 residues. V lost 1 base, J lost 6 bases, and 11 bases lay in between. Authors' data handling: Quantification of nucleated cells was approximated via reference gene primer amplification. The data were produced by immunoSEQ multiplex PCR, yet TCRdb's version contains in-frame clones alone and is incomplete. The D gene and trimming were derived from the DNA, and the V and J assignments and clone size from that table. The sample carries tens of thousands of clones, 80% to 90% recorded once. Source material: peripheral blood. The clonotype was recovered from a man aged 50-59 years with active COVID-19. The V and J genes are TRBV30 and TRBJ2-3; D ambiguous. This chain's CDR3 is CAWSGVTTDTQYF. CDR3 nucleotides: TGTGCCTGGAGTGGTGTCACTACCGATACGCAGTATTTT.